The clone carrying this T cell receptor beta chain occurred once. Original methodology: Using reference gene primer amplification, nucleated cell counts were estimated. The method was immunoSEQ multiplex PCR; TCRdb's version includes in-frame clones alone and lacks a portion of them. V and J calls plus clone size are reproduced from that table; the DNA served to infer D and trimming. The sample lists some 400,000 clones; around 89% were seen once. Enrolled through a virtual design, the participants were between roughly 18 and 95 years of age and came from 24 US areas. Participants had their cohort set by participant-reported clinical history. The sample originates from a study of blood T cell repertoires in COVID-19. At the level of the study: Some COVID-19 samples were acute and others convalescent; all came from the United States, Italy and Spain.

The CDR3 is made up of 16 amino acids. Germline V gene data show CDR1 as LNHDA and CDR2 as SQIVND (reference sequence). V was cut by 6 bases and J by 1 base, with 18 bases left in between. The chain is built from TRBV19 and TRBJ1-1; TRBD1 might be the D (5 bases). This TCR derives from a man aged 25-40 years who had recovered from COVID-19. Specimen: PBMCs or T cells enriched from blood (not recorded which). The CDR3 coding sequence is TGTGCCAGTAGCCCACCAGGGCTCTGGGAGAACACTGAAGCTTTCTTT. Translated: CASSPPGLWENTEAFF.